The rows below give T cell receptor beta chains drawn from one sample of a study of blood T cell repertoires in COVID-19. Some clones are missing from TCRdb's copy, which holds only in-frame ones; the method was immunoSEQ multiplex PCR. The table shows nearly 90,000 clones, with around 91% occurring only once. Sequencing was carried out using peripheral blood. Receptor source: a man aged 18 to 30 with COVID-19, enrolled during active disease. Both conserved end residues are part of each CDR3. Fields, in order: CDR3 protein, CDR3 DNA, J gene, V gene, D gene, clone size. A D gene is named only where the DNA matches it firmly. A clone size is listed for some rows: how often the clone was seen (once, few, many), or a class if it is expanded.

CASSPVGPNTEAFF	TGTGCCAGCAGCCCGGTGGGCCCCAACACTGAAGCTTTCTTT	TRBJ1-1	TRBV7-6	NA	NA
CASSVTVSYEQYF	TGTGCCAGCAGTGTTACAGTATCCTACGAGCAGTACTTC	TRBJ2-7	TRBV2	NA	NA
CASSLRTEQFF	TGTGCCAGCAGTTTGCGGACAGAGCAGTTCTTC	TRBJ2-1	TRBV12-3/TRBV12-4	NA	NA
CASSFLTPGAGGRETQYF	TGTGCCAGCAGTTTCCTCACTCCAGGTGCGGGAGGTCGAGAGACCCAGTACTTC	TRBJ2-5	TRBV27	TRBD2	NA
CASKRTGRDEQYF	TGTGCCAGTAAACGGACAGGGAGGGACGAGCAGTACTTC	TRBJ2-7	TRBV19	NA	NA
CASSDGSSGSDEQFF	TGTGCCAGCAGTGATGGGTCTAGCGGGAGCGATGAGCAGTTCTTC	TRBJ2-1	TRBV6-4	TRBD2	NA
CATSDSRTGSNIQYF	TGTGCCACCAGTGATTCGAGGACAGGGTCGAACATTCAGTACTTC	TRBJ2-4	TRBV24-1	TRBD1	NA
CASSVDPSGSLETQYF	TGTGCCAGCAGCGTAGATCCTAGCGGGAGTTTGGAGACCCAGTACTTC	TRBJ2-5	TRBV9	TRBD2	NA
CASSPMGQGAGGYTF	TGTGCCAGCAGCCCGATGGGACAGGGGGCAGGCGGCTACACCTTC	TRBJ1-2	TRBV7-2	TRBD1	NA
CASSRGTSGLGEQFF	TGCGCCAGCAGCCGAGGGACTAGCGGCCTAGGGGAGCAGTTCTTC	TRBJ2-1	TRBV4-3	TRBD2	NA
CASRITSGDTGELFF	TGCGCCAGCAGGATCACTAGCGGGGACACCGGGGAGCTGTTTTTT	TRBJ2-2	TRBV10-2	TRBD2	NA
CASSPGLASSYEQYF	TGTGCCAGCTCACCGGGACTCGCAAGCTCCTACGAGCAGTACTTC	TRBJ2-7	TRBV18	NA	NA
CASSGWANEQFF	TGTGCCAGCAGCGGCTGGGCCAATGAGCAGTTCTTC	TRBJ2-1	TRBV11-3	NA	few
CASSFGSADDLYEQYF	TGTGCCAGCAGTTTTGGTTCTGCGGATGACCTCTACGAGCAGTACTTC	TRBJ2-7	TRBV27	NA	NA
CASSQEPGGWSPLHF	TGCGCCAGCAGCCAAGAGCCAGGGGGTTGGTCACCCCTCCACTTT	TRBJ1-6	TRBV4-3	TRBD1	NA
CASSFNSGSGNTIYF	TGTGCCAGCAGCTTCAATTCAGGCTCTGGAAACACCATATATTTT	TRBJ1-3	TRBV11-2	NA	NA
CASSRTTFTYEQYF	TGCGCCAGCAGCAGAACTACCTTCACCTACGAGCAGTACTTC	TRBJ2-7	TRBV4-1	NA	NA
CASSDAQEGHNEQFF	TGTGCCAGCAGTGACGCCCAGGAGGGCCATAATGAGCAGTTCTTC	TRBJ2-1	TRBV6-4	NA	NA